This paragraph reports one T cell receptor (beta chain). Its antigen remains unknown. At the DNA level, this CDR3 is encoded by other sequences in the same sample as well. The data stem from a study of vaccination effects on CD4 cells after COVID-19. V dropped 3 bases and J dropped 2 bases, with 7 bases sitting between them. This CDR3 comprises 13 residues. Germline V gene lookup returns CDR1 KGHSH and CDR2 LQKENI. Findings and limits, study-wide: Marked contraction was observed in infection-induced and vaccine-induced clones late after vaccination.

Assay used: immunoSEQ multiplex PCR; TCRdb lists only in-frame clones, some missing. This table has some 31,000 clones, around four fifths appearing once. Before any sequencing was done, the ViraFEST assay used viral peptide pools to expand antigen-specific CD4+ T cells. CD4+ T cell isolation took place after less than 13 days of culture. Vaccine recipients lacked prior SARS-CoV-2 infection and had negative nucleocapsid antibodies. This receptor was taken from a human donor who received a COVID-19 vaccine. The specimen was CD4+ T cells from PBMCs cultured with HCoV-OC43 spike peptides, collected before COVID-19 vaccination. As to subset: HCoV-OC43 spike overlapping peptide pool stimulation. V is TRBV18 and J is TRBJ2-5, with TRBD2 as a possible D gene (5 bases). CDR3 protein: CASSPGSQETQYF. Here the CDR3 DNA reads TGTGCCAGCTCACCGGGGAGTCAAGAGACCCAGTACTTC.